The present TCR beta chain was sequenced within a study of CD8 T cells in ankylosing spondylitis. Notes on the study in general: Clones linked to disease, bearing a CD8+ phenotype, were relatively rare in peripheral blood.

This clonotype was observed a few times. Antigen specificity is unknown. The length of the CDR3 is 18 residues. Per the germline V gene, CDR1 is SGHAT and CDR2 is FQDESV (reference sequence). With V trimmed by 1 base and J by 0 bases, 6 bases remained unmatched. TCRdb reprocessed the 5' RACE reads with MiXCR, giving one entry per CDR3 protein. The table has about 160,000 distinct CDR3 sequences, around two fifths seen once. The specimen was synovial fluid, either unsorted or a sorted T cell fraction (not recorded which). V gene TRBV11-1 combines with J gene TRBJ2-1; 10 bases are a match to TRBD1. The TCR was taken from a male donor with ankylosing spondylitis. The CDR3 region is CASSLEGTGDDSYNEQFF. In nucleotides, the CDR3 is TGTGCCAGCAGCTTAGAGGGGACAGGGGACGACTCCTACAATGAGCAGTTCTTC.